The 27 T cell receptor beta chains listed next were all sequenced from one sample in a study of CD8+CD57+ T cells in acquired aplastic anemia (dated by TCRdb to about 2018). Expansion of CD8+CD57+ cells had been shown by flow cytometry in the patients chosen for sequencing. For sequencing, an Illumina HiSeq 2000 was employed. Profiling of TCR beta VDJ combinations and CDR3 sequences used genomic DNA as the template. TCRdb cleaned the public reads at Q25 with fastp, built clones with MiXCR and kept in-frame beta chains. Rows merge per CDR3 protein into single entries with the most common DNA and genes. This sample comprises around 500,000 distinct CDR3 sequences, more than 25% of them detected only once. The ten largest clones capture roughly 0.89% of the sample. Sequences were obtained from sorted CD4+, CD8+, or CD8+CD57+ T cells (not recorded which) from PBMCs. These receptors were obtained from a human donor with aplastic anemia.

Of note for this clonotype: A much larger clone differs by one base, so this may be a read error. The chain employs TRBV11-2 and TRBJ1-1, with D hard to call. The CDR3 consists of 17 residues. Per germline, CDR1 SGHAT and CDR2 FQNNGV. Trimming pared 7 bases from V and 0 bases from J, leaving 21 bases between. CDR3 residues: CASNPAEGMGMNTEAFF. The CDR3 DNA is TGTGCCAGCAACCCCGCAGAGGGAATGGGCATGAACACTGAAGCTTTCTTT.

There are many counts of this clonotype. This chain's CDR3 is CSASSGGSYEQYF. CDR3 DNA: TGCAGTGCTAGTTCGGGGGGTTCCTACGAGCAGTACTTC. The gene calls are TRBV20-1 and TRBJ2-7, with 7 bases fitting TRBD2. In germline, CDR1 is DFQATT, CDR2 SNEGSKA (reference sequence). The CDR3 length is 13 residues. V shed 3 bases, J shed 1 base, and the junction held 3 bases outside the gene matches.

The sample holds a few counts of this clonotype. The chain links TRBV18 to TRBJ2-7; no clear D gene. This CDR3 is built from 13 residues. CDR1 is KGHSH, CDR2 LQKENI, per germline. V was cut by 4 bases and J by 4 bases, with 11 bases left in between. The CDR3 is CASSHDTSYEQYF. The DNA of the CDR3 is TGTGCCAGCTCACACGACACGAGTTACGAGCAGTACTTC.

For this clonotype: Possible read error: a much larger clone is one base away. The V gene is TRBV19, the J gene TRBJ1-5, with D perhaps TRBD1 (5 bases). Germline values: CDR1 LNHDA, CDR2 SQIVND (reference sequence). The CDR3 totals 15 residues. The CDR3 bases are TGTGTCAGTACTATTGTGGGGGATAGGGGTCAGCCCCAGCATTTT. Its translation is CVSTIVGDRGQPQHF.

The gene calls are TRBV20-1 and TRBJ1-6, with TRBD1 matching over 8 bases. After removal of 7 bases from V and 11 bases from J, the junction contained 10 bases not matched to a gene. The CDR3 has 13 amino acids. Germline V gene sequence: CDR1 DFQATT, CDR2 SNEGSKA (reference sequence). This CDR3 is CSEFEQGGPPLHF. The DNA for the CDR3 is TGCAGTGAGTTTGAACAGGGGGGTCCACCCCTCCACTTT.

This clonotype was found many times. This chain uses TRBV19 with TRBJ1-5; D is perhaps TRBD1 (5 bases). The CDR3 is made up of 14 amino acids. Germline lookup yields CDR1 LNHDA and CDR2 SQIVND (reference sequence). Trimming removed 7 bases from V and 3 bases from J, with 13 bases in between. Here the CDR3 DNA reads TGTGCCAGTAACCCCCCACAGGACAATCAGCCCCAGCATTTT. Amino acid sequence: CASNPPQDNQPQHF.

This clonotype came up many times. This chain joins TRBV19 and TRBJ2-6; possible D gene TRBD1, 5 bases. This CDR3 is 16 amino acids long. V was trimmed by 5 bases and J by 0 bases, leaving 11 bases between them. Per the germline V gene, CDR1 is LNHDA and CDR2 is SQIVND (reference sequence). The CDR3 DNA is TGTGCCAGTAGTGTCTTTCAGGGCTCTGGGGCCAACGTCCTGACTTTC. It translates to CASSVFQGSGANVLTF.

This clonotype was seen many times. The chain employs TRBV19 and TRBJ1-1; D may be TRBD1 (6 bases). Trimming left V 6 bases short and J 1 base short, with 12 bases between. Germline loops: CDR1 LNHDA, CDR2 SQIVND (reference sequence). CDR3 length: 14 amino acids. DNA of the CDR3: TGTGCCAGTAGCTACAGGGTCCCGAACACTGAAGCTTTCTTT. It encodes CASSYRVPNTEAFF.

In this sample, this clonotype turned up many times. This rearrangement joins TRBV2 to TRBJ1-1; D might be TRBD1 (6 bases). Per germline, CDR1 SNHLY and CDR2 FYNNEI. The CDR3 has 14 amino acids. Trimming took 11 bases from V and 0 from J, leaving 16 bases between them. This chain's CDR3 is CAGTQGPLNTEAFF. For the CDR3, the DNA is TGTGCCGGGACACAGGGTCCGCTGAACACTGAAGCTTTCTTT.

This clonotype has more than one count but fewer than ten. The chain couples TRBV2 to TRBJ1-6; the D gene is possibly TRBD1 (6 bases). The V gene lost 7 bases and the J gene lost 10 bases, with 17 bases spanning the gap. The CDR3 sequence is 14 residues long. CDR1 is SNHLY and CDR2 is FYNNEI in the germline V gene. The CDR3 here is CASTPGRGYSPLHF. The CDR3 DNA reads as TGTGCCAGCACTCCCGGTAGGGGGTACTCACCCCTCCACTTT. The whole variable domain, remainder taken from reference TRBV2 and TRBJ1-6, is EPEVTQTPSHQVTQMGQEVILRCVPISNHLYFYWYRQILGQKVEFLVSFYNNEISEKSEIFDDQFSVERPDGSNFTLKIRSTKLEDSAMYFCASTPGRGYSPLHFGNGTRLTVT.

In its sample, this clonotype was seen a few times. The rearrangement links TRBV7-3 to TRBJ2-5; D assignment may be TRBD1 or TRBD2 (5 bases each). CDR1 and CDR2 (germline): SGHTA, FQGTGA. The CDR3 runs to 14 residues. With 5 bases removed from V and 3 bases from J, the gap between germline ends came to 13 bases. The CDR3 here is CASSPGLLEETQYF. The CDR3 region has the DNA TGTGCCAGCAGCCCGGGGCTGTTAGAAGAGACCCAGTACTTC.

The chain links TRBV20-1 to TRBJ2-5; TRBD2 matches at 9 bases. With V trimmed by 0 bases and J by 1 base, 6 bases remained unmatched. CDR1 is DFQATT and CDR2 is SNEGSKA in the germline V gene (reference sequence). The CDR3 runs to 16 residues. CDR3: CSARDWREGIQETQYF. As DNA, the CDR3 is TGCAGTGCTAGAGATTGGCGGGAGGGAATCCAAGAGACCCAGTACTTC.

J is TRBJ1-1 and V is TRBV2; D is unresolved. Germline V gene lookup returns CDR1 SNHLY and CDR2 FYNNEI. Trimming removed 8 bases from V and 0 bases from J, with 13 bases in between. CDR3 length equals 14 residues. CDR3 sequence reads: CASSPGGMNTEAFF. The CDR3 coding sequence is TGTGCCAGCTCACCAGGCGGGATGAACACTGAAGCTTTCTTT.

The chain links TRBV9 to TRBJ1-5, with D possibly matching TRBD1 (6 bases). This CDR3 spans 15 amino acids. CDR1 SGDLS and CDR2 YYNGEE come from the germline V gene. V lost 4 bases to trimming and J lost 7 bases, with 18 bases between them. CDR3 nucleotide sequence: TGTGCCAGCAGCTTGATTCGGGGGGCTGGGCAGCCCCAGCATTTT. Protein: CASSLIRGAGQPQHF.

The V call is TRBV10-3, the J call TRBJ2-7; 9 bases map to TRBD1. This CDR3 is built from 14 residues. Germline V gene data show CDR1 as ENHRY and CDR2 as SYGVKD. The V gene end was trimmed by 6 bases and the J gene end by 2 bases; junction bases not matched to a gene: 5. The CDR3 DNA sequence: TGTGCCATCAGCCGACAGGGGGGGGCCTACGAGCAGTACTTC. It translates to CAISRQGGAYEQYF.

This clonotype showed up many times. The V and J genes are TRBV4-1 and TRBJ2-7; a possible D gene is TRBD2 (5 bases). Germline assignment: CDR1 MGHRA and CDR2 YSYEKL. V was trimmed by 1 base and J by 0 bases, leaving 13 bases between them. The CDR3 contains 16 residues. The CDR3: CASSQASTLISYEQYF. The CDR3, as DNA: TGCGCCAGCAGCCAAGCTAGCACTCTAATCTCCTACGAGCAGTACTTC.

The V gene is TRBV7-6, the J gene TRBJ2-6; unclear D gene. The CDR3 contains 13 residues. Trimming took 5 bases from V and 4 from J, leaving 6 bases between them. Looked up from germline, CDR1 is SGHVS and CDR2 is FNYEAQ. The DNA for the CDR3 is TGTGCCAGCAGCCCGTGGGGGGCCAACGTCCTGACTTTC. It is translated as CASSPWGANVLTF.

This clonotype was seen at least ten times. The chain is built from TRBV19 and TRBJ2-7, with TRBD2 matching over 8 bases. In germline, CDR1 is LNHDA, CDR2 SQIVND (reference sequence). The ends lost 6 bases at V and 5 bases at J; junction bases unmatched: 6. The CDR3 is 13 amino acids. The CDR3 nucleotides read TGTGCCAGTAGCAACACAGCGGGGGACGAGCAGTACTTC. Translating it yields CASSNTAGDEQYF. Combining the CDR3 with reference TRBV19 and TRBJ2-7 gives the whole variable domain DGGITQSPKYLFRKEGQNVTLSCEQNLNHDAMYWYRQDPGQGLRLIYYSQIVNDFQKGDIAEGYSVSREKKESFPLTVTSAQKNPTAFYLCASSNTAGDEQYFGPGTRLTVT.

The J gene is TRBJ2-3, the V gene TRBV3-1; 11 bases line up with TRBD2. The CDR3 has 16 residues. The germline V gene encodes CDR1 LGHDT and CDR2 YNNKEL (reference sequence). The V and J ends lost 2 bases and 4 bases, in that order; junction bases with no gene match: 5. CDR3 sequence reads: CASSQNRLAGSDTQYF. In nucleotides, the CDR3 is TGTGCCAGCAGCCAAAATAGACTAGCGGGGTCAGATACGCAGTATTTT.

The chain has TRBV6-2 or TRBV6-3 and TRBJ1-6, with a possible D match to TRBD1 (6 bases). The germline V and J ends were trimmed by 8 bases and 9 bases, with 14 bases remaining between them. Germline CDR1 and CDR2: MNHEY and SVGEGT. The CDR3 sequence is 13 residues long. For the CDR3, the DNA is TGTGCCAGCTCACGGGGGCAGGCTTCACCCCTCCACTTT. Its protein product is CASSRGQASPLHF.

The CDR3 nucleotides read TGTGCCAGCAGTTACCAAGGGGTTACCTACGAGCAGTACTTC. It translates to CASSYQGVTYEQYF. V is TRBV6-5 and J is TRBJ2-7; D is perhaps TRBD1 (5 bases). The germline V and J ends were trimmed by 2 bases and 2 bases, with 10 bases remaining between them. Germline V gene data show CDR1 as MNHEY and CDR2 as SVGAGI. The CDR3 is made up of 14 amino acids.

In this sample, this clonotype turned up a few times. The gene calls are TRBV5-5 and TRBJ1-1; 10 nucleotides match TRBD1. The CDR3 runs to 16 residues. J gave up 3 bases and V 4 bases, and 9 bases lay outside the gene matches. The V gene's germline CDR1 is SGHKS and CDR2 YYEKEE (reference sequence). The CDR3 sequence is CASSVGDRGWDTEAFF. In DNA form, the CDR3 reads TGTGCCAGCAGCGTAGGGGACAGGGGCTGGGACACTGAAGCTTTCTTT. The full variable domain, rest sourced from reference TRBV5-5 and TRBJ1-1, is DAGVTQSPTHLIKTRGQQVTLRCSPISGHKSVSWYQQVLGQGPQFIFQYYEKEERGRGNFPDRFSARQFPNYSSELNVNALLLGDSALYLCASSVGDRGWDTEAFFGQGTRLTVV.

Concerning this clonotype: An end of the junction does not agree with germline; a read error may underlie this. The chain has TRBV2 and TRBJ2-3, with D unresolved. The CDR3 has 14 amino acids. CDR1 and CDR2 (germline): SNHLY, FYNNEI. The CDR3 region is CAGSNSKSRDTQYF. CDR3 nucleotides: TGTGCCGGCAGCAACTCAAAGTCTCGAGATACGCAGTATTTT.

The table lists this clonotype with a few counts. The V call is TRBV20-1, the J call TRBJ2-1, with D uncertain. The CDR3 extends over 12 amino acids. CDR1 and CDR2 from the germline V gene are DFQATT and SNEGSKA (reference sequence). Between the trimmed V and J ends, which lost 3 bases and 5 bases, there was a span of 8 bases. CDR3 region: CSARAGNNEQFF. Written as DNA, the CDR3 is TGCAGTGCTAGGGCAGGTAACAATGAGCAGTTCTTC.

The chain joins TRBV7-2 to TRBJ1-5, with a weak D call TRBD1 (5 bases). The ends were cut back, 7 bases at V and 4 bases at J, with 14 bases in the middle. Looked up from germline, CDR1 is SGHTA and CDR2 is FQGNSA. The length of the CDR3 is 14 residues. CDR3 loop: CASNTRVWNQPQHF. DNA of the CDR3: TGTGCCAGCAATACCAGGGTATGGAATCAGCCCCAGCATTTT.

About this clonotype: The junction and the germline gene differ at one end; a read error may be behind it. The chain couples TRBV4-3 to TRBJ1-1; TRBD1 might be the D (6 bases). The CDR3 covers 16 residues. Germline V gives CDR1 LGHNA, CDR2 YSLEER. The CDR3 spells CASSQAHRSRDTEASF. The CDR3 bases are TGCGCCAGCAGCCAAGCCCATCGATCGAGGGACACTGAAGCTTCCTTT.

The chain couples TRBV19 to TRBJ2-6, with TRBD2 matching over 8 bases. The CDR3 covers 16 residues. Trimming at V came to 7 bases and at J to 2 bases, leaving 7 bases not matched to a gene. Germline V gives CDR1 LNHDA, CDR2 SQIVND (reference sequence). CDR3 DNA: TGTGCCAGTACCCCGGGGGGGATTACTGGGGCCAACGTCCTGACTTTC. Translated: CASTPGGITGANVLTF. The full variable domain, completed using reference TRBV19 and TRBJ2-6, is DGGITQSPKYLFRKEGQNVTLSCEQNLNHDAMYWYRQDPGQGLRLIYYSQIVNDFQKGDIAEGYSVSREKKESFPLTVTSAQKNPTAFYLCASTPGGITGANVLTFGAGSRLTVL.